This T cell receptor beta chain is from a study of blood T cell repertoires in COVID-19 (dated by TCRdb to about 2020). Looking at the study overall: Recovered participants in ImmuneRACE Cohort 3 were defined by two consecutive negative NP/OP PCR tests, clearance by a healthcare professional, or resolution of symptoms. Subjects who had been exposed to COVID-19, were actively infected with it, or had recovered from it provided the deeply sampled blood TCRbeta repertoires that made up the dataset. Where available, HLA class I and class II types were obtained from metadata supplied by the sample provider rather than from assay-based typing. Samples from collaborators originated in the United States, Italy and Spain and spanned both the acute and convalescent phases of COVID-19. The samples were drawn from the first 160 participants of the ongoing ImmuneRACE study and from more than 1,000 subjects provided by 6 global collaborators. The prospective study material was composed of cDNA or gDNA derived from T cells, B-cell-depleted T cells, or PBMCs. The repertoires were released in a freely available public database meant as a resource for research on the immune response to SARS-CoV-2. Sample metadata almost always included a de-identified subject ID, COVID-19 status, age in years and sex. General findings and caveats noted by the study authors: How much clinical and demographic metadata was included differed by source and by participant, and the metadata was provided uncurated.

The immunoSEQ Assay, a bias-controlled multiplex PCR, was used to amplify TCRbeta CDR3 regions from genomic DNA. On the authors' methods: Nucleated cell counts per sample were estimated from amplification of reference gene primers within the assay. Sequence reads were collapsed and filtered to measure the absolute abundance of every unique TCRbeta CDR3 rearrangement. Productive Simpson clonality was computed per sample as the square root of Simpson's diversity index over productive rearrangements. The source is immuneACCESS, and TCRdb retained only in-frame sequences with V and J called. Part of the clones is not carried over; for the studies checked, unresolved V genes explain less than half of this, and the remainder is unexplained. V, J and clone size were drawn from that table, and D and trimming were deduced from the DNA. Recorded for this sample are over 110,000 clones; roughly 84% of them occurred a single time. The ten largest account for 3% to 4.5% of the sample.

This clone was seen a single time. Its cognate antigen has yet to be identified. Per-base qualities were not stored, and no clone one base away is much larger. Enrolling through a virtual design, the prospective study's participants ranged in age from roughly 18 to 89 years and lived across around 25 United States geographic areas. To assign participants to cohorts, the prospective study relied on clinical history that participants themselves reported in a screening survey and a study questionnaire. In the prospective study, whole blood, serum and a nasopharyngeal or oropharyngeal swab were collected from each participant by mobile phlebotomists. Additional blood draws and questionnaires over an approximately 2-month period could optionally be provided by prospective study participants. Blood samples from the prospective study were shipped frozen or at room temperature prior to DNA extraction. The CDR3 has 15 amino acids, counting the end cysteine and phenylalanine. Of all the DNA, just the CDR3 is kept, 45 bases in frame from base 1. CDR1 and CDR2, per the germline V gene, are SGHAT and FQNNGV. Compared with germline, V lacks 6 bases and J lacks 1 base; bases without a gene match: 7.

Sequenced sample: PBMCs or T cells enriched from blood (not recorded which). The receptor was derived from a man aged 50-59 years in a cohort exposed to, infected with or recovered from COVID-19 (not recorded which). The chain employs TRBV11-2 and TRBJ2-3; TRBD2 aligns with 7 central bases. The nucleotides are TGTGCCAGCAGTAACGGGGGGACCCGCACAGATACGCAGTATTTT. Protein translation: CASSNGGTRTDTQYF.